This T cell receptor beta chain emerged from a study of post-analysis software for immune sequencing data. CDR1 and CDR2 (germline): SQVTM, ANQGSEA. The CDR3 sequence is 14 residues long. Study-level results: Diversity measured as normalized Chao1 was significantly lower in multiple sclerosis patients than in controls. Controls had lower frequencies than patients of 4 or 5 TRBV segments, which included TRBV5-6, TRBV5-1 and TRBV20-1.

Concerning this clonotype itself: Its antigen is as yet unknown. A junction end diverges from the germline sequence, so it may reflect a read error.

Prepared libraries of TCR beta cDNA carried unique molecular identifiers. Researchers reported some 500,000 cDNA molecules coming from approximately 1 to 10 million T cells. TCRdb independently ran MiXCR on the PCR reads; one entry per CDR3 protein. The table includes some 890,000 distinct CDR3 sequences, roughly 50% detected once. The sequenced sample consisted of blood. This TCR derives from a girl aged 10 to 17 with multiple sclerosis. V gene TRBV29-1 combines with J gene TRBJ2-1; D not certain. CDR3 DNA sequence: TGCAGTGTTGAATCCGGAAGCTCCTACAATGAGCAGTTCTTC. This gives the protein CSVESGSSYNEQFF.